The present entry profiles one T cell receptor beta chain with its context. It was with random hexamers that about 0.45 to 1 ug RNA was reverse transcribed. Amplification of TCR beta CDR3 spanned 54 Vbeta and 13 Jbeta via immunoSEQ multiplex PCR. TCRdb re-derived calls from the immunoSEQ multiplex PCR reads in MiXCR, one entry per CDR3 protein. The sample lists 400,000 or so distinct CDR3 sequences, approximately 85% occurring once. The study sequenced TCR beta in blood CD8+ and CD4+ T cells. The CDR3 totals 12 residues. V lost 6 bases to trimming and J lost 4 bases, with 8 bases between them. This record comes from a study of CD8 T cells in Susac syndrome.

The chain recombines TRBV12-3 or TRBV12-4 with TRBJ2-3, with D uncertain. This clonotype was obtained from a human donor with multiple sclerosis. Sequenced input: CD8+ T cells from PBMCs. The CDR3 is CASSQRPDTQYF. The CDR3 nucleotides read TGTGCCAGCAGCCAGAGGCCAGATACGCAGTATTTT.